This T cell receptor (beta chain) was captured by sequencing in a study of radiotherapy plus CTLA-4 blockade in lung cancer. As for the study in general: Disease control was achieved by 31% of patients, and objective responses by 18%. The study, taken as a whole, reports: Expansion in blood of tumor-derived TCR clones was seen after radiotherapy plus ipilimumab. Dynamics of early blood T cell clones, together with interferon-beta, were reportedly the best predictors of response.

Of note for this clone: Antigen: not known.

Sequencing used immunoSEQ multiplex PCR; TCRdb keeps in-frame clones, though not all of them. The sample has 75,000 to 100,000 clones; around four fifths are singletons. The sequencing here drew on peripheral blood, taken from a patient treated with radiotherapy plus ipilimumab. The TCR originated in a human donor with non-small cell lung cancer who had a partial response to radiotherapy plus ipilimumab.

The CDR3 sequence is CASSQDPGTDRGYGYTF. CDR3 DNA: TGCGCCAGCAGCCAAGATCCTGGTACAGACAGGGGATACGGCTACACCTTC. The chain links TRBV4-1 to TRBJ1-2, with 8 bases identical to TRBD1. This CDR3 has 17 residues. Trimming removed 0 bases from V and 8 bases from J; junction bases left unmatched: 14. The germline V gene encodes CDR1 MGHRA and CDR2 YSYEKL.